The 18 T cell receptor beta chains below come from one sample, sequenced in a study of identical twins. TCRdb re-analysed the 5' RACE reads in MiXCR, keeping a single row per CDR3 protein. The table shows fewer than 800,000 distinct CDR3 sequences, with just over 7% occurring only once. In addition, the sample was reused for a study of yellow fever vaccine responses in identical twins.

The sequencing input was PBMCs. The receptors were gathered from a woman aged 18-35 years in good health.

This clonotype was seen at least ten times. This chain joins TRBV12-3 or TRBV12-4 and TRBJ1-1; TRBD1 matches 10 bases. This CDR3 comprises 17 residues. V was pared by 3 bases and J by 1 base, with 8 bases of the junction left unmatched. CDR3 region: CASSFTDRGRRNTEAFF. The DNA of the CDR3 is TGTGCCAGCAGTTTCACAGACAGGGGGCGCCGGAACACTGAAGCTTTCTTT.

This clonotype was detected a few times. The V and J genes are TRBV6-2 or TRBV6-3 and TRBJ2-5; TRBD1 might be the D (5 bases). V was cut by 5 bases and J by 8 bases, with 18 bases left in between. The CDR3 runs 14 residues. Germline V gives CDR1 MNHEY, CDR2 SVGEGT. Here the CDR3 DNA reads TGTGCCAGCAGTAACGCAGAACCATGGGGCACCCAGTACTTC. Protein product: CASSNAEPWGTQYF.

The chain carries TRBV10-3 and TRBJ2-1; 8 nucleotides agree with TRBD2. Germline lookup yields CDR1 ENHRY and CDR2 SYGVKD. J was trimmed by 5 bases and V by 6 bases; bases with no gene match: 9. The CDR3 consists of 15 residues. The CDR3 sequence is CAIRETGLENNEQFF. CDR3 DNA sequence: TGTGCCATCAGAGAGACGGGACTAGAGAACAATGAGCAGTTCTTC.

This clonotype appeared a few times. The rearrangement uses TRBV27 and TRBJ2-3; D assignment may be TRBD1 or TRBD2 (6 bases each). This CDR3 has 15 amino acids. Germline-derived CDR1 and CDR2 are MNHEY and SMNVEV (reference sequence). The germline V and J ends were trimmed by 7 bases and 5 bases, with 19 bases remaining between them. The CDR3 is CASTLRGTGGDTQYF. Here the CDR3 DNA reads TGTGCCAGCACCCTGAGGGGGACTGGGGGAGATACGCAGTATTTT.

V is TRBV12-3 or TRBV12-4 and J is TRBJ2-2; no firm D call. CDR3 size: 14 residues. Trimming stripped 3 bases from V and 7 bases from J, with 12 bases between. The CDR3 loop reads CASSFQGPLGELFF. CDR3 DNA sequence: TGTGCCAGCAGTTTCCAAGGCCCCCTCGGGGAGCTGTTTTTT.

This clonotype was detected only a few times. The rearrangement uses TRBV5-1 and TRBJ1-2; D not resolved. V was clipped by 0 bases and J by 2 bases, with 11 bases between them. Germline CDR1 and CDR2: SGHRS and YFSETQ. This CDR3 has 15 amino acids. The CDR3 is CASSLGTPGNYGYTF. The DNA for the CDR3 is TGCGCCAGCAGCTTGGGCACCCCGGGGAACTATGGCTACACCTTC.

This clonotype showed up just a few times. The CDR3 loop is CASGTGVNEQFF. CDR3 DNA: TGTGCCAGCGGTACAGGGGTTAATGAGCAGTTCTTC. The chain uses TRBV28 and TRBJ2-1; 7 bases fit TRBD1. The CDR3 has 12 amino acids. Germline V gene lookup returns CDR1 MDHEN and CDR2 SYDVKM. V gave up 8 bases and J gave up 7 bases; unmatched junction bases: 5.

There are many counts of this clonotype. The V and J genes are TRBV10-3 and TRBJ2-2, with unresolved D. Trimming pared 10 bases from V and 3 bases from J, leaving 12 bases between. This CDR3 contains 13 residues. Germline V lookup: CDR1 ENHRY, CDR2 SYGVKD. The CDR3 here is CATRVKDTGELFF. DNA of the CDR3: TGTGCCACCCGGGTGAAGGACACCGGGGAGCTGTTTTTT.

In this sample, this clonotype turned up a few times. V usage is TRBV6-1 and J usage is TRBJ2-5; TRBD1 matches at 10 bases. Germline CDR1 and CDR2: MNHNS and SASEGT. Trimming at V came to 6 bases and at J to 1 base, leaving 5 bases not matched to a gene. The CDR3 extends over 15 amino acids. CDR3 in amino acids: CASRPRQGAQETQYF. The DNA for the CDR3 is TGTGCCAGCAGGCCCCGACAGGGGGCCCAAGAGACCCAGTACTTC.

This clonotype was detected many times. V usage is TRBV5-1 and J usage is TRBJ1-1; maybe TRBD1 (5 bases). Trimming left V 2 bases short and J 5 bases short, with 13 bases between. The CDR3 spans 14 residues. CDR1 and CDR2 from the germline V gene are SGHRS and YFSETQ. The CDR3 reads CASSFLGDDTEAFF. CDR3 nucleotide sequence: TGCGCCAGCAGCTTCCTGGGGGATGATACTGAAGCTTTCTTT.

V gene TRBV4-1 combines with J gene TRBJ2-6, with a tentative D call TRBD2 (5 bases). V was shortened by 1 base and J by 4 bases, with 8 bases between the two germline ends. Germline CDR1 and CDR2: MGHRA and YSYEKL. The CDR3 spans 15 residues. CDR3 loop: CASSQGGLGANVLTF. The DNA of the CDR3 is TGCGCCAGCAGCCAAGGAGGGTTAGGGGCCAACGTCCTGACTTTC.

There are a few counts of this clonotype. The V and J genes are TRBV7-2 and TRBJ1-3; the match to TRBD1 covers 8 bases. The CDR3 is made up of 15 amino acids. Trimming cost V 3 bases and J 3 bases; bases outside gene matches: 4. Germline lookup yields CDR1 SGHTA and CDR2 FQGNSA. CDR3 DNA: TGTGCCAGCAGCTTCACCGGACAGGGTGGAAACACCATATATTTT. The encoded protein is CASSFTGQGGNTIYF.

This clonotype was counted a few times. J is TRBJ2-4 and V is TRBV28; possibly TRBD1 or TRBD2 for D (5 bases each). Trimming left V 11 bases short and J 6 bases short, with 26 bases between. This CDR3 has 16 amino acids. The germline V gene has CDR1 MDHEN and CDR2 SYDVKM. The CDR3 DNA is TGTGCCGGTTCCTCGGAAGGGGCGGGTGTTGTAAACATTCAGTACTTC. Residues: CAGSSEGAGVVNIQYF.

The chain uses TRBV4-1 and TRBJ2-5; 10 positions match TRBD2. There are 17 residues in the CDR3. Germline lookup yields CDR1 MGHRA and CDR2 YSYEKL. Trimming removed 4 bases from V and 5 bases from J; junction bases left unmatched: 13. The CDR3 DNA is TGCGCCAGCAGCCCGTTGCTAGCGGGGGACCAGGGGGAGACCCAGTACTTC. The encoded protein is CASSPLLAGDQGETQYF.

This clonotype has more than one count but fewer than ten. The chain employs TRBV7-9 and TRBJ2-5, with D hard to call. The CDR3 loop spans 14 amino acids. V lost 4 bases to trimming and J lost 0 bases, with 9 bases between them. The germline gives CDR1 SEHNR, CDR2 FQNEAQ (reference sequence). The CDR3 sequence is CASSYPGYQETQYF. As DNA, the CDR3 is TGTGCCAGCAGCTACCCGGGTTACCAAGAGACCCAGTACTTC.

This clonotype was recorded a few times. CDR3 sequence (DNA): TGTGCCAGCCGACGGTATGCGAATGAGCAGTTCTTC. Translation gives CASRRYANEQFF. The rearrangement joins TRBV12-3 or TRBV12-4 to TRBJ2-1; D not resolved. The CDR3 totals 12 residues. V was cut by 8 bases and J by 7 bases, with 12 bases left in between.

The rearrangement joins TRBV4-1 to TRBJ2-5, with TRBD2 matching 7 bases. The CDR3 has 15 residues. V lost 6 bases and J lost 0; bases outside the gene matches: 7. Germline V CDR1 and CDR2: MGHRA, YSYEKL. CDR3 bases: TGCGCCAGCAGTAAATCAGCGGGGTACCAAGAGACCCAGTACTTC. Its translation: CASSKSAGYQETQYF.

This clonotype was seen many times. The V and J genes are TRBV4-1 and TRBJ2-1; no reliable D call. The CDR3 runs 14 residues. Trimming removed 0 bases from V and 8 bases from J, with 11 bases in between. Germline V lookup: CDR1 MGHRA, CDR2 YSYEKL. The CDR3 DNA reads TGCGCCAGCAGCCAAGATTTACCCACGGATGAGCAGTTCTTC. It specifies CASSQDLPTDEQFF.